These 12 T cell receptor beta chains originate from one sample sequenced in a study of blood T cell repertoires in COVID-19 (dated by TCRdb to 2019 to 2021). The library was generated by the immunoSEQ multiplex PCR assay. Drawn from immuneACCESS, this table holds only the in-frame rearrangements with V and J called that TCRdb kept. Clones are partly lost; checked studies trace under half to an unresolved V gene and leave the rest unexplained. The sample table records roughly 250,000 clones; about 79% of these occur just once. The top ten clones comprise approximately 9.4% of the sample. Sequencing used peripheral blood. These receptors were obtained from a woman aged 80 or older with acute or convalescent COVID-19.

This chain links TRBV6-4 with TRBJ2-1, with D possibly TRBD2 on 5 matching bases. The V end was cut by 8 bases, the J end by 4 bases, with 15 bases between. Germline CDR1 reads MRHNA; CDR2 reads SNTAGT. This CDR3 contains 14 residues. In nucleotides, the CDR3 is TGTGCCAGCCCGTCCGGGATTCGTTACAATGAGCAGTTCTTC. Encoded protein: CASPSGIRYNEQFF.

This chain joins TRBV5-1 and TRBJ1-1; D unclear. Germline V lookup: CDR1 SGHRS, CDR2 YFSETQ. V lost 5 bases to trimming and J lost 1 base, with 12 bases between them. The CDR3 consists of 14 residues. CDR3 bases: TGCGCCAGCAGTCCCGAGGAGGGGAACACTGAAGCTTTCTTT. Residues: CASSPEEGNTEAFF.

The rearrangement links TRBV19 to TRBJ1-3; D remains unclear. Germline CDR1 and CDR2: LNHDA and SQIVND (reference sequence). The CDR3 is 13 residues long. Trimming cost V 7 bases and J 0 bases, with 7 bases left between them. The CDR3 loop is CASTYTSGNTIYF. CDR3 nucleotides: TGTGCCAGTACGTACACCTCTGGAAACACCATATATTTT.

The V and J genes are TRBV4-1 and TRBJ2-7; TRBD2 matches 12 bases. The CDR3 totals 16 residues. The germline gives CDR1 MGHRA, CDR2 YSYEKL. The V gene end was trimmed by 0 bases and the J gene end by 0 bases; junction bases not matched to a gene: 0. The CDR3 DNA is TGCGCCAGCAGCCAAGAGACTAGCGGGGGCTCCTACGAGCAGTACTTC. Its protein product is CASSQETSGGSYEQYF.

The chain is built from TRBV12-5 and TRBJ2-3; D possibly corresponds to TRBD2 (6 bases). Germline-derived CDR1 and CDR2 are LGHNT and FRNRAP. The CDR3 covers 16 residues. Trimming stripped 7 bases from V and 1 base from J, with 18 bases between. The DNA for the CDR3 is TGTGCTAGTGCCACCAGTCAGTGGGGGGGCACAGATACGCAGTATTTT. This sequence encodes CASATSQWGGTDTQYF.

This clone has only a few counts. The J gene is TRBJ1-1, the V gene TRBV28, with 8 bases identical to TRBD1. The CDR3 loop spans 15 amino acids. J was trimmed by 1 base and V by 5 bases; bases with no gene match: 6. Germline CDR1 reads MDHEN; CDR2 reads SYDVKM. The CDR3 is CASSTPGQGNTEAFF. The CDR3 DNA sequence: TGTGCCAGCAGTACCCCTGGACAGGGGAACACTGAAGCTTTCTTT.

The V call is TRBV24-1, the J call TRBJ1-5; 9 bases match TRBD1. After removal of 6 bases from V and 3 bases from J, the junction contained 5 bases not matched to a gene. The CDR3 length is 15 residues. Germline loops: CDR1 KGHDR, CDR2 SFDVKD. CDR3 region: CATSRGQGNNQPQHF. The CDR3 bases are TGTGCCACCAGTAGGGGACAGGGCAACAATCAGCCCCAGCATTTT.

This rearrangement joins TRBV3-1 (or the pseudogene TRBV3-2) to TRBJ2-1, with 10 bases identical to TRBD2. The CDR3 has 14 residues. Looked up from germline, CDR1 is LGHDT and CDR2 is YNNKEL (reference sequence). Losses at the gene ends were 4 bases for V and 9 bases for J; bases not matched to a gene: 6. The CDR3 spells CASSRSGGLVEQFF. The CDR3 DNA follows: TGTGCCAGCAGCCGTAGCGGGGGGTTGGTTGAGCAGTTCTTC.

The chain uses TRBV10-1 and TRBJ1-2; TRBD1 might be the D (6 bases). V was clipped by 7 bases and J by 8 bases, with 14 bases between them. CDR1 WNHNN and CDR2 SYGVQD come from the germline V gene (reference sequence). The CDR3 covers 12 residues. The CDR3, as DNA: TGCGCCAGCAACCTCAGGGGAGGGGGCTACACCTTC. This encodes CASNLRGGGYTF.

This chain links TRBV7-9 with TRBJ2-7; D perhaps matches TRBD2 (6 bases). V was pared by 2 bases and J by 5 bases, with 16 bases between. Germline assignment: CDR1 SEHNR and CDR2 FQNEAQ (reference sequence). This CDR3 region has 15 residues. The CDR3 is CASSLLASGRHEQYF. In nucleotides, the CDR3 is TGTGCCAGCAGCTTACTGGCGTCAGGGAGGCACGAGCAGTACTTC.

The chain employs TRBV28 and TRBJ1-4; 7 bases match TRBD1. The germline gives CDR1 MDHEN, CDR2 SYDVKM. This CDR3 spans 13 amino acids. Trimming removed 6 bases from V and 5 bases from J; junction bases left unmatched: 3. CDR3 sequence reads: CASRTTGNEKLFF. CDR3 coding DNA: TGTGCCAGCAGGACGACAGGGAATGAAAAACTGTTTTTT. Full variable domain (missing parts from reference TRBV28 and TRBJ1-4): DVKVTQSSRYLVKRTGEKVFLECVQDMDHENMFWYRQDPGLGLRLIYFSYDVKMKEKGDIPEGYSVSREKKERFSLILESASTNQTSMYLCASRTTGNEKLFFGSGTQLSVL.

The rearrangement joins TRBV19 to TRBJ1-5; 9 nucleotides align to TRBD1. This CDR3 region has 15 residues. Per germline, CDR1 LNHDA and CDR2 SQIVND (reference sequence). Trimming cost V 8 bases and J 6 bases; bases outside gene matches: 11. CDR3 protein: CASGWGRQGGQPQHF. CDR3 sequence (DNA): TGTGCCAGTGGCTGGGGGAGACAGGGGGGTCAGCCCCAGCATTTT.